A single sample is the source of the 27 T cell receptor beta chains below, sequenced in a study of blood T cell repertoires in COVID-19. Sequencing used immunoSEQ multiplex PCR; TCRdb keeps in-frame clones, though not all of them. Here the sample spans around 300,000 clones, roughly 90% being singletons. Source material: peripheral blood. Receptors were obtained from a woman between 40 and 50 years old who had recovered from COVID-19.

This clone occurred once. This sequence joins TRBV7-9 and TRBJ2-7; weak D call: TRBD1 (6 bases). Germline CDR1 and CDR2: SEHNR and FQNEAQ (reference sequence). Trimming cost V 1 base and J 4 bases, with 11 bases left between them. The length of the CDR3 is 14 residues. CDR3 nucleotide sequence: TGTGCCAGCAGCTTAGGACAGGATTATTACGAGCAGTACTTC. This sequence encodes CASSLGQDYYEQYF.

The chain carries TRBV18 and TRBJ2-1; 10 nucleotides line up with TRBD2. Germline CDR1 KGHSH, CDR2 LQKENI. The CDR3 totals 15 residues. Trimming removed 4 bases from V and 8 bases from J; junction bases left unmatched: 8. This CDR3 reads CASSLGLADVHEQFF. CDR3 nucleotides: TGTGCCAGCTCACTCGGACTAGCGGATGTCCATGAGCAGTTCTTC.

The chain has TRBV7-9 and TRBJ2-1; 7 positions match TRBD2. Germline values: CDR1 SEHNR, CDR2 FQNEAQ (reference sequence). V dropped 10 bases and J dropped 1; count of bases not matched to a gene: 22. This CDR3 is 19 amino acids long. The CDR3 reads CATPSEPKTLARSYNEQFF. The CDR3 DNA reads TGTGCCACACCTTCCGAGCCAAAGACACTAGCGAGGTCCTACAATGAGCAGTTCTTC. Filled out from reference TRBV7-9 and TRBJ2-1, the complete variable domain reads DTGVSQNPRHKITKRGQNVTFRCDPISEHNRLYWYRQTLGQGPEFLTYFQNEAQLEKSRLLSDRFSAERPKGSFSTLEIQRTEQGDSAMYLCATPSEPKTLARSYNEQFFGPGTRLTVL.

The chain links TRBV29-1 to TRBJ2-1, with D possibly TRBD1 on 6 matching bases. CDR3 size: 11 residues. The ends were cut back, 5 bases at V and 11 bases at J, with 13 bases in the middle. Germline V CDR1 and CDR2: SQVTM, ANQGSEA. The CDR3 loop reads CSVQKGEKQFF. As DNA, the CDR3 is TGCAGCGTTCAAAAGGGGGAGAAGCAGTTCTTC.

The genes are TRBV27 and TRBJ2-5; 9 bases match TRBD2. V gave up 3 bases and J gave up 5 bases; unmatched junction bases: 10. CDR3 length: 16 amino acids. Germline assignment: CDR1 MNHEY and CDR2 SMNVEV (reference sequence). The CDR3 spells CASSLFSSGTVETQYF. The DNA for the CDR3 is TGTGCCAGCAGTTTGTTTTCTAGCGGGACGGTTGAGACCCAGTACTTC.

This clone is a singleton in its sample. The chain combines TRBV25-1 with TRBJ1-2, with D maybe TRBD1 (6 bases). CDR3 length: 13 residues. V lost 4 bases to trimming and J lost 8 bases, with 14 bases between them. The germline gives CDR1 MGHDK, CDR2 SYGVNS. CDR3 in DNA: TGTGCCAGCAGTGTTGGGGGCGGGGGAGGCTACACCTTC. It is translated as CASSVGGGGGYTF.

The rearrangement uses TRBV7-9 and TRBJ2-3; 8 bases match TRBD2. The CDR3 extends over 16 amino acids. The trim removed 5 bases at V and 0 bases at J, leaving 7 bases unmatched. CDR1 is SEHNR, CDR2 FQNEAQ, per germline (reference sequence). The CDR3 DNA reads TGTGCCAGCAGCCCAACTAGCGGACCTAGCACAGATACGCAGTATTTT. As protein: CASSPTSGPSTDTQYF.

The CDR3 DNA follows: TGTGCCAGCAGGAGTCTTACAGGATTGAACACTGAAGCTTTCTTT. The encoded protein is CASRSLTGLNTEAFF. The chain carries TRBV27 and TRBJ1-1; D might be TRBD1 (5 bases). This CDR3 has 15 residues. Trimming took off 6 bases at V and 0 bases at J, with 14 bases between the two ends. The germline gives CDR1 MNHEY, CDR2 SMNVEV (reference sequence).

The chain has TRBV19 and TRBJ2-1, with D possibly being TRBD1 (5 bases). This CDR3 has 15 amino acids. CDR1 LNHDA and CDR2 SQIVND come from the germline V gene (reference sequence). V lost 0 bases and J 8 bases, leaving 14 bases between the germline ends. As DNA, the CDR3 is TGTGCCAGTAGTATAGATAGCAGGGATAGGCATGAGCAGTTCTTC. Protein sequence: CASSIDSRDRHEQFF.

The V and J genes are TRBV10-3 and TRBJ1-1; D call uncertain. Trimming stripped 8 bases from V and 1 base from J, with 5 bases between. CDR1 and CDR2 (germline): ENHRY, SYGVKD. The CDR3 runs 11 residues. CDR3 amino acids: CAIGKNTEAFF. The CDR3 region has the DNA TGTGCCATCGGCAAGAACACTGAAGCTTTCTTT.

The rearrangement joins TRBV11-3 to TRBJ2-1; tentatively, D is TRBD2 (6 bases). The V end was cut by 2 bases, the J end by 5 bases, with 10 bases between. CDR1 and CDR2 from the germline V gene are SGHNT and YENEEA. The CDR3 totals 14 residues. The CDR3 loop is CASSLTGTHNEQFF. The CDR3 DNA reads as TGTGCCAGCAGCTTAACCGGGACTCACAATGAGCAGTTCTTC.

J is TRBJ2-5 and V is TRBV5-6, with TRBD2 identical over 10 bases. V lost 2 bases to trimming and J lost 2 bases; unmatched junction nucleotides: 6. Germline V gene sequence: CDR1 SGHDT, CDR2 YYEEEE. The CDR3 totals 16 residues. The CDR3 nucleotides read TGTGCCAGCAGCTTCCTTAGCGGGGGGTATCAAGAGACCCAGTACTTC. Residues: CASSFLSGGYQETQYF.

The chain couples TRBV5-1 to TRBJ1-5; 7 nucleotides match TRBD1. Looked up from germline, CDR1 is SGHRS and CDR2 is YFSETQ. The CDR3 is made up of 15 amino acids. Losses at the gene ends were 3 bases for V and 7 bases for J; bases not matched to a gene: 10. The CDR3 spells CASSSTGEREQPQHF. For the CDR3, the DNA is TGCGCCAGCAGCTCTACAGGGGAAAGAGAACAGCCCCAGCATTTT.

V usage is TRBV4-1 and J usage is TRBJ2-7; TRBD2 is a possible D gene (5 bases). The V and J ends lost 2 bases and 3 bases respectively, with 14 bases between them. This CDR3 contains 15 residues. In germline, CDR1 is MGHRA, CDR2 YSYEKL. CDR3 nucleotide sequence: TGCGCCAGCAGCCAATCTAACGGCGGGTTCTACGAGCAGTACTTC. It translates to CASSQSNGGFYEQYF.

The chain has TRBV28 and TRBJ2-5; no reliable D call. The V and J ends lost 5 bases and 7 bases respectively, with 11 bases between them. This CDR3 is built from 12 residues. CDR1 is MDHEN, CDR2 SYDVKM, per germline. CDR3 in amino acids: CASSPREMTQYF. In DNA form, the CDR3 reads TGTGCCAGCAGTCCCCGTGAGATGACCCAGTACTTC. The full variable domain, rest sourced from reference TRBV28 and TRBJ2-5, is DVKVTQSSRYLVKRTGEKVFLECVQDMDHENMFWYRQDPGLGLRLIYFSYDVKMKEKGDIPEGYSVSREKKERFSLILESASTNQTSMYLCASSPREMTQYFGPGTRLLVL.

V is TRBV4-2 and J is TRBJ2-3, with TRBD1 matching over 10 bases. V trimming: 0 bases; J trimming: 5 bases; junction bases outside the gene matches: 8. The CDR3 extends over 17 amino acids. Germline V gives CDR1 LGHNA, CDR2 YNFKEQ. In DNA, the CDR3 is TGTGCCAGCAGCCAAGATTCCCGACAGGGGGCTAGAGATACGCAGTATTTT. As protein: CASSQDSRQGARDTQYF.

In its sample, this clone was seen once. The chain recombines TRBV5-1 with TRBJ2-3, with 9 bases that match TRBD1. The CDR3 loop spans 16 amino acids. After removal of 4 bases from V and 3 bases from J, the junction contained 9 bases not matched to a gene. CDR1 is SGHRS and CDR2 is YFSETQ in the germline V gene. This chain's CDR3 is CASSGQGQGPTDTQYF. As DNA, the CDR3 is TGCGCCAGCAGCGGACAGGGGCAAGGGCCAACAGATACGCAGTATTTT.

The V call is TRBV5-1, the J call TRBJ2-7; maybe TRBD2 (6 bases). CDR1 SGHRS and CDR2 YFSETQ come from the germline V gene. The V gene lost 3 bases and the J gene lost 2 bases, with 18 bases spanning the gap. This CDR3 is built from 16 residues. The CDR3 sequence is CASSWGVVGATYEQYF. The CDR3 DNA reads TGCGCCAGCAGCTGGGGGGTGGTAGGGGCTACCTACGAGCAGTACTTC.

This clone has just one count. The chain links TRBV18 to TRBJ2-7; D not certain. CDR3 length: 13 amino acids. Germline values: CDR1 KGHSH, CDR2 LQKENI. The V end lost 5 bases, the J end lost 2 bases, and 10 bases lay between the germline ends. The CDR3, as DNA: TGTGCCAGCTCATCGAACCAGGCCTACGAGCAGTACTTC. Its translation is CASSSNQAYEQYF.

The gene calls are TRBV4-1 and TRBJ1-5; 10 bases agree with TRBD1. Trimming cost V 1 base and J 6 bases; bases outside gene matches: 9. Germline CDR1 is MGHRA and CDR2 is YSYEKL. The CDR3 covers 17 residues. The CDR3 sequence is CASSQAPSTGGSQPQHF. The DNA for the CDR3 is TGCGCCAGCAGCCAAGCCCCATCGACAGGGGGCAGTCAGCCCCAGCATTTT.

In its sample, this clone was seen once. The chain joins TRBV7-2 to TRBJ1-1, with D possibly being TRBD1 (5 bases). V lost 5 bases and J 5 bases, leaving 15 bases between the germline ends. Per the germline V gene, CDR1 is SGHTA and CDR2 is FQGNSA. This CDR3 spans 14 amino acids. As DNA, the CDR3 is TGTGCCAGCAGCGCCATGGTTGGGGGGACTGAAGCTTTCTTT. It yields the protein CASSAMVGGTEAFF.

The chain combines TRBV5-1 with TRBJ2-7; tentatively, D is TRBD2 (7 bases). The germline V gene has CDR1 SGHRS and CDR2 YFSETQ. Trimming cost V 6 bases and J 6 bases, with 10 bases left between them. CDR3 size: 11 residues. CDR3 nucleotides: TGCGCCAGCACAGGGGAGGGCGAGCAGTACTTC. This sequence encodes CASTGEGEQYF.

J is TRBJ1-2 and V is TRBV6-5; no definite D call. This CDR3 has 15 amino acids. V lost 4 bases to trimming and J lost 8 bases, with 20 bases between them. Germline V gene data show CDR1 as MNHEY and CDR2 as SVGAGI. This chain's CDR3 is CASSSNPFAGRGYTF. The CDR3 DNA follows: TGTGCCAGCAGTTCAAACCCTTTTGCGGGCCGAGGCTACACCTTC.

Here the CDR3 DNA reads TGTGCCAGCAGCGTAGCTCCTCGGCAGGCGAACACCGGGGAGCTGTTTTTT. Translating it yields CASSVAPRQANTGELFF. The J gene is TRBJ2-2, the V gene TRBV9; no definite D call. This CDR3 comprises 17 residues. Germline V CDR1 and CDR2: SGDLS, YYNGEE. Trimming stripped 0 bases from V and 0 bases from J, with 12 bases between.

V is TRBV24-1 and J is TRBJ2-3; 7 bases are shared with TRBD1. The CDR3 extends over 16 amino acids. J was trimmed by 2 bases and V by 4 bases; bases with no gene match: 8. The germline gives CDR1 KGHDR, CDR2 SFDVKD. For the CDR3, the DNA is TGTGCCACCAGTGACTCCCGACAGGGAGCCACAGATACGCAGTATTTT. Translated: CATSDSRQGATDTQYF.

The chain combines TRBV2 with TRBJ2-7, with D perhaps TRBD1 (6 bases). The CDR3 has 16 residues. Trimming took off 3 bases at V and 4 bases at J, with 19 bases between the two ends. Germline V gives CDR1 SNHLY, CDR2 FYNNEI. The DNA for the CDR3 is TGTGCCAGCAGTGATGCCATGGGGGCTGGGGCTTACGAGCAGTACTTC. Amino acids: CASSDAMGAGAYEQYF.

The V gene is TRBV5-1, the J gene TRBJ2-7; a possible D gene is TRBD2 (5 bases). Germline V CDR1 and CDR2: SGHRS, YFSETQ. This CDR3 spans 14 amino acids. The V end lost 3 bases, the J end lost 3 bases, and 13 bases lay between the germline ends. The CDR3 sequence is CASSCFAGGYEQYF. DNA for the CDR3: TGCGCCAGCAGCTGTTTCGCAGGAGGCTACGAGCAGTACTTC.